A selection of T cell receptor beta chains follows, all from one sample in a study of blood T cell repertoires in COVID-19. The repertoire was sequenced with immunoSEQ multiplex PCR; TCRdb's copy has only in-frame clones and lacks some. The table has around 300,000 clones, around 86% seen once; the top ten hold 0.85% to 1%. Sequences were obtained from peripheral blood. All receptors derive from a woman in her thirties or forties who had recovered from COVID-19. The CDR3 runs from the conserved cysteine through the conserved F or W. The D gene is left open where the match is weak. Clone size, where shown, is once, few, many, or a class for clones that have expanded.

>TRBV27|NA|19|TRBJ2-1|NA
CASKKDPWGSSSSYNEQFF
TGTGCCAGCAAAAAAGACCCATGGGGCTCCTCGAGCTCCTACAATGAGCAGTTCTTC
>TRBV29-1|NA|15|TRBJ1-3|NA
CSVEIGGTPGNTIYF
TGCAGCGTTGAAATCGGGGGGACCCCTGGAAACACCATATATTTT
>TRBV21-1|NA|16|TRBJ2-1|NA
CASSIPEHRESNEQFF
TGTGCCAGCAGCATCCCCGAACACAGGGAATCCAATGAGCAGTTCTTC
>TRBV6-5|TRBD2|15|TRBJ2-7|NA
CASREGLAGDYEQYF
TGTGCCAGCAGAGAGGGACTAGCGGGAGACTACGAGCAGTACTTC
>TRBV2|NA|12|TRBJ2-3|NA
CASRRLADTQYF
TGTGCCAGCAGGCGACTAGCAGATACGCAGTATTTT
>TRBV7-7|NA|14|TRBJ1-4|NA
CASSLGPVGSELFF
TGTGCCAGCAGCTTAGGGCCTGTGGGGAGCGAACTGTTTTTT
>TRBV9|TRBD2|16|TRBJ2-1|once
CASSALFGGGYNEQFF
TGTGCCAGCAGCGCTCTCTTTGGCGGGGGATACAATGAGCAGTTCTTC
>TRBV7-8|NA|16|TRBJ2-1|NA
CASNLIAGLPYNEQFF
TGTGCCAGCAACCTTATTGCGGGACTCCCCTACAATGAGCAGTTCTTC
>TRBV1|NA|15|TRBJ2-5|NA
CTSSQPTNTQETQYF
TGCACCAGCAGCCAACCGACTAATACCCAAGAGACCCAGTACTTC
>TRBV19|TRBD2|14|TRBJ2-7|NA
CASSSTSAEYEQYF
TGTGCCAGTAGTAGTACTAGCGCCGAGTACGAGCAGTACTTC
>TRBV11-2|NA|14|TRBJ2-4|once
CASSPRRAPDIQYF
TGTGCCAGCAGCCCCCGGAGGGCCCCGGACATTCAGTACTTC
>TRBV19|TRBD1|15|TRBJ2-1|NA
CASSIETGANNEQFF
TGTGCCAGTAGTATAGAAACAGGGGCCAACAATGAGCAGTTCTTC
>TRBV3-1/TRBV3-2|TRBD2|14|TRBJ2-1|NA
CASSHWTSGGEQFF
TGTGCCAGCAGCCACTGGACTAGCGGAGGTGAGCAGTTCTTC
>TRBV7-7|TRBD1|15|TRBJ2-5|NA
CASSLGQGGQETQYF
TGTGCCAGCAGCCTAGGACAGGGGGGGCAAGAGACCCAGTACTTC
>TRBV5-1|NA|12|TRBJ2-7|NA
CASSFSGYEQYF
TGCGCCAGCAGCTTCTCAGGTTACGAGCAGTACTTC
>TRBV12-3/TRBV12-4|NA|13|TRBJ1-2|once
CASSISGDYGYTF
TGTGCCAGCAGCATATCAGGGGATTATGGCTACACCTTC
>TRBV14|NA|12|TRBJ2-7|NA
CASSQEGHEQYF
TGTGCCAGCAGCCAAGAGGGCCACGAGCAGTACTTC
>TRBV5-1|NA|16|TRBJ1-6|NA
CASSLGGDAYNSPLHF
TGCGCCAGCAGCTTGGGAGGCGACGCCTATAATTCACCCCTCCACTTT
>TRBV5-1|TRBD1|12|TRBJ2-3|NA
CASKTDRETQYF
TGCGCCAGCAAGACTGACAGGGAAACGCAGTATTTT
>TRBV5-1|NA|15|TRBJ2-7|once
CASSLDAGLTYEQYF
TGCGCCAGCAGCTTAGACGCGGGACTTACCTACGAGCAGTACTTC
>TRBV27|NA|13|TRBJ2-7|NA
CASSPRSPYEQYF
TGTGCCAGCAGTCCCCGGTCTCCCTACGAGCAGTACTTC
>TRBV24-1|NA|12|TRBJ1-1|NA
CATSQGNTEAFF
TGTGCCACCAGTCAGGGGAACACTGAAGCTTTCTTT
>TRBV28|TRBD2|14|TRBJ2-7|NA
CASQRTGGSYEQYF
TGTGCCAGTCAGAGGACGGGAGGCTCCTACGAGCAGTACTTC
>TRBV5-1|TRBD2|15|TRBJ2-5|NA
CASSPQPTSGDTQYF
TGCGCCAGCAGCCCCCAACCGACTAGCGGGGATACCCAGTACTTC
>TRBV3-1/TRBV3-2|NA|13|TRBJ1-1|NA
CASSPPTDTEAFF
TGTGCCAGCAGCCCACCAACTGACACTGAAGCTTTCTTT
>TRBV2|TRBD2|15|TRBJ2-7|once
CASSERVAGREEQYF
TGTGCCAGCAGTGAAAGGGTAGCGGGCCGTGAGGAGCAGTACTTC
>TRBV5-1|NA|13|TRBJ2-3|NA
CASSLGQPDTQYF
TGCGCCAGCAGCTTAGGACAGCCAGATACGCAGTATTTT
>TRBV2|TRBD1|12|TRBJ1-2|NA
CASGGTGYGYTF
TGTGCCAGCGGAGGGACAGGCTATGGCTACACCTTC
>TRBV29-1|NA|14|TRBJ2-1|once
CSVVRETPYNEQFF
TGCAGCGTTGTTAGGGAGACCCCCTACAATGAGCAGTTCTTC
>TRBV5-6|TRBD2|13|TRBJ2-1|NA
CASSPPSGHEQFF
TGTGCCAGCAGCCCTCCTAGCGGGCATGAGCAGTTCTTC
>TRBV11-1|TRBD2|15|TRBJ2-1|NA
CASSRGLAGLNEQFF
TGTGCCAGCAGCCGGGGACTAGCGGGACTCAATGAGCAGTTCTTC
>TRBV13|TRBD2|16|TRBJ2-3|NA
CASSLGLAGGTDTQYF
TGTGCCAGCAGCTTAGGATTGGCGGGAGGGACAGATACGCAGTATTTT
>TRBV19|NA|14|TRBJ1-1|once
CASSGGPKGAEAFF
TGTGCCAGTAGTGGCGGCCCCAAGGGGGCTGAAGCTTTCTTT
>TRBV3-1/TRBV3-2|NA|14|TRBJ2-7|NA
CASSHQGYSYEQYF
TGTGCCAGCAGCCACCAGGGTTACTCCTACGAGCAGTACTTC
>TRBV21-1|NA|16|TRBJ2-3|few
CASSTGTLTSTDTQYF
TGTGCCAGCAGCACCGGGACTCTCACTAGCACAGATACGCAGTATTTT
>TRBV30|NA|12|TRBJ2-7|few
CAWSTATGVRYF
TGTGCCTGGAGTACCGCGACGGGGGTAAGGTACTTC
>TRBV28|TRBD1|14|TRBJ1-2|NA
CASSITGTGSGYTF
TGTGCCAGCAGTATCACCGGGACAGGGAGTGGCTACACCTTC